These 2 T cell receptor beta chains were sequenced from one sample in a study of PD-1 blockade in classical Hodgkin lymphoma. Assay: immunoSEQ multiplex PCR; the TCRdb copy retains only in-frame clones and omits some. Among about 20,000 clones listed, over 80% were seen once. As to time point: newly diagnosed, previously untreated cHL patient sample. CD4+ T cells were purified from thawed PBMCs by negative selection. Sequencing was carried out using CD4+ T cells from blood. The receptor set was obtained from a human donor with classical Hodgkin lymphoma.

The chain carries TRBV7-9 and TRBJ2-6; 8 nucleotides agree with TRBD1. The CDR3 sequence is 15 residues long. With 9 bases clipped from V and 0 bases from J, the junction kept 4 bases outside the gene matches. Germline-derived CDR1 and CDR2 are SEHNR and FQNEAQ (reference sequence). The CDR3 is CARDRVPSGANVLTF. CDR3 coding DNA: TGTGCCAGGGACAGGGTCCCCTCTGGGGCCAACGTCCTGACTTTC.

The chain links TRBV28 to TRBJ2-3; D possibly corresponds to TRBD2 (5 bases). This CDR3 region has 12 residues. In germline, CDR1 is MDHEN, CDR2 SYDVKM. V lost 8 bases and J lost 9, with 15 bases in between. The CDR3 coding sequence is TGTGCCAGCGGAAACCCGGGAAGGACGCAGTATTTT. Amino acid sequence: CASGNPGRTQYF.